The entry that follows covers one T cell receptor (beta chain) sequence. The antigen is not known. These data belong to a study of pediatric ulcerative colitis. Study-wide results and caveats: This repertoire reflects total lymphocytes rather than subpopulations like regulatory T cells. Two rectal clonotypes were found only in ulcerative colitis patients, all of them.

The rectum was sampled with one to two pinch biopsies at colonoscopy. Repertoires were generated with immunoSEQ multiplex PCR, while TCRdb's copy carries only in-frame clones and drops some. The profile covers under 20,000 clones, with roughly 74% appearing a single time and 6% to 7% taken by the ten largest. Material: gut tissue. The TCR originated in a boy younger than 18 with moderate ulcerative colitis.

This CDR3 reads CVMTRGESGYTF. The CDR3 DNA reads TGTGTGATGACAAGGGGGGAGAGTGGCTACACCTTC. The rearrangement joins TRBV30 to TRBJ1-2, with a possible D match to TRBD1 (6 bases). Germline values: CDR1 GTSNPN, CDR2 SVGIG (reference sequence). The CDR3 is made up of 12 amino acids.